These T cell receptor beta chains were read from a single sample in a study of blood T cell repertoires in COVID-19. The method was immunoSEQ multiplex PCR; TCRdb's version includes in-frame clones alone and lacks a portion of them. The table lists roughly 100,000 clones, under 90% of them singletons. Sequencing was performed on peripheral blood. Every receptor here comes from a woman aged 60-75 years with acute or convalescent COVID-19. Each CDR3 is given with its conserved first and last residue. The D gene is left open where the match is weak.

J | D | length | V | CDR3
TRBJ2-1 | TRBD1 | 14 | TRBV30 | CAWKTGGSYNEQFF
TRBJ2-2 | NA | 16 | TRBV5-1 | CASSLASGTNTGELFF
TRBJ2-7 | NA | 13 | TRBV7-2 | CASRNQLSAEQYF
TRBJ2-1 | TRBD1 | 17 | TRBV25-1 | CASSAHADRASHNEQFF
TRBJ2-7 | NA | 12 | TRBV6-2/TRBV6-3 | CASSYGGYYRYF
TRBJ2-5 | NA | 13 | TRBV7-9 | CASSRDYQETQYF
TRBJ1-4 | NA | 15 | TRBV5-1 | CASSATPGGDEKLFF
TRBJ1-2 | NA | 14 | TRBV19 | CASSIDQQSYGYTF
TRBJ2-5 | NA | 13 | TRBV5-1 | CASSLPGEETQYF
TRBJ1-5 | NA | 15 | TRBV12-5 | CASGLVQSSNQPQHF
TRBJ1-4 | NA | 14 | TRBV2 | CASRGPVWNEKLFF
TRBJ1-1 | TRBD1 | 14 | TRBV27 | CASSRTGWGTEAFF
TRBJ2-7 | TRBD2 | 13 | TRBV30 | CAWSPGTRSEQYF
TRBJ1-4 | NA | 13 | TRBV6-6 | CASSLTSEGKLFF
TRBJ2-1 | NA | 14 | TRBV29-1 | CSARLAGARDEQFF